The 2 T cell receptor beta chains presented below share a single source sample, sequenced in a study of post-analysis software for immune sequencing data. Study-wide results and limits: Patients used about five TRBV segments, including TRBV5-6, TRBV5-1 and TRBV20-1, more often than controls.

The authors incorporated unique molecular identifiers into the TCR beta cDNA libraries. TCRdb re-called the PCR reads through MiXCR, storing one row per CDR3 protein. The repertoire has 450,000 to 650,000 distinct CDR3 sequences, 44% of them found once; the top ten carry around 1.7%. The antigens of these receptors remain unknown. Sequencing was done on a sample of blood. All receptors derive from a girl aged 5-17 years with multiple sclerosis.

The chain recombines TRBV30 with TRBJ2-7; no clear D. The V and J ends lost 1 base and 10 bases respectively, with 20 bases between them. Germline V CDR1 and CDR2: GTSNPN, SVGIG (reference sequence). CDR3 length: 14 residues. This chain's CDR3 is CAWSGPPGRPAQYF. The CDR3 region has the DNA TGTGCCTGGAGTGGCCCACCCGGCCGACCAGCTCAGTACTTC.

This clonotype has only a few counts. The chain joins TRBV7-3 to TRBJ1-3, with a weak D call TRBD1 (5 bases). The CDR3 contains 14 residues. Trimming pared 5 bases from V and 2 bases from J, leaving 10 bases between. CDR1 is SGHTA, CDR2 FQGTGA, per germline. The CDR3 loop is CASSQGPAGNTIYF. The CDR3 DNA sequence: TGTGCCAGCAGCCAGGGTCCGGCTGGAAACACCATATATTTT.